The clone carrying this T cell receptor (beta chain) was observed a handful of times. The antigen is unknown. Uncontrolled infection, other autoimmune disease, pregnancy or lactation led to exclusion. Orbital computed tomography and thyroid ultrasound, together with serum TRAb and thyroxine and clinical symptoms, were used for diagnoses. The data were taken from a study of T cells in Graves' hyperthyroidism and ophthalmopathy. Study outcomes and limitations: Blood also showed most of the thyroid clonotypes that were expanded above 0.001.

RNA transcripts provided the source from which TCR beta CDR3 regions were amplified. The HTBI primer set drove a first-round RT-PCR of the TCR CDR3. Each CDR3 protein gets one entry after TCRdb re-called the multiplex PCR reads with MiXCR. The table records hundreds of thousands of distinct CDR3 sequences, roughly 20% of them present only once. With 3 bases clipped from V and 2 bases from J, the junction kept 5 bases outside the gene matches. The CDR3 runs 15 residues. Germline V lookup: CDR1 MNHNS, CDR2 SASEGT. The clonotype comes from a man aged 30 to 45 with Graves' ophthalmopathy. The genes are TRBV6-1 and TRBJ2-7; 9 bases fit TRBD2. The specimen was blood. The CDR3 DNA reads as TGTGCCAGCAGTGAGAATTTAGCGGGAGCCTACGAGCAGTACTTC. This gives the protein CASSENLAGAYEQYF.